The clone carrying this T cell receptor (beta chain) was recorded at least ten times. Its antigen remains unidentified. The data were taken from a study of regulatory T cells in long-lasting Graves disease. V lost 10 bases to trimming and J lost 6 bases; unmatched junction nucleotides: 16. The CDR3 contains 16 residues. Arm-PCR with iRepertoire HTBI primers amplified the CDR3 regions for these TCR beta libraries. MiXCR was run by TCRdb on the multiplex PCR reads, yielding one entry per CDR3 protein. The sample carries a few hundred thousand distinct CDR3 sequences, approximately 22% recorded once. Regarding time point: persistent/refractory GD, antithyroid drugs over 5 years with positive TRAb. RNA extracted from PBMCs served as the sequencing template. Graves' disease diagnosis followed American Thyroid Association guidelines. Findings and caveats of the study: Persistent disease samples used TRBV28, TRBJ1-2 and TRBJ2-5 preferentially. Between persistent patients, 2,500 to 3,500 public clonotypes were shared, exceeding the roughly 1,000 shared between new patients.

The TCR comes from a female donor with Graves disease. This chain links TRBV12-3 or TRBV12-4 with TRBJ1-4; 8 bases map to TRBD1. Material: peripheral blood mononuclear cells (PBMCs), obtained when the disease was refractory, from a patient treated with antithyroid drugs. CDR3 in amino acids: CANKNRGQAVDEKLFF. The CDR3 DNA reads as TGTGCCAACAAAAACCGGGGACAGGCAGTCGATGAAAAACTGTTTTTT.